This T cell receptor beta chain was profiled in a study of CD4 T cells in relation to SARS-CoV-2 and coronaviruses. CD4+ T cells from unexposed donors were obtained before the COVID-19 pandemic (2011-2018). The cells were cultured for 10 days before CD4+ T cells were isolated. With respect to this clone: Its antigen remains unidentified.

Data came from immunoSEQ multiplex PCR; TCRdb stores just in-frame clones and leaves some out. The table lists approximately 24,000 clones, 75% of them singletons. The CDR3 extends over 13 amino acids. CDR1 and CDR2 (germline): MGHDK, SYGVNS. Losses at the gene ends were 8 bases for V and 1 base for J; bases not matched to a gene: 2. The receptor was derived from a human donor in good health. Sequencing was performed on CD4+ T cells from PBMCs, cultured in vitro. This rearrangement joins TRBV25-1 to TRBJ2-7, with 10 bases matching TRBD1. The CDR3 is CASVGQGSYEQYF. The CDR3 region has the DNA TGTGCCAGCGTGGGACAGGGGTCCTACGAGCAGTACTTC.